The 23 T cell receptor beta chains below come from one sample, sequenced in a study of cytomegalovirus exposure and HLA in healthy donors. Primers: 60 Vbeta forward and 13 Jbeta reverse. The repertoire was sequenced with immunoSEQ multiplex PCR; TCRdb's copy has only in-frame clones and lacks some. The specimen's table records about 91,000 clones. Sequenced material: PBMCs. These receptors originate from a woman aged 25 to 45 in good health and CMV-seronegative.

The chain is built from TRBV6-5 and TRBJ1-1, with D perhaps TRBD1 (5 bases). The germline V and J ends were trimmed by 6 bases and 3 bases, with 11 bases remaining between them. Germline assignment: CDR1 MNHEY and CDR2 SVGAGI. The CDR3 contains 13 residues. The CDR3 spells CASSRGGDTEAFF. The CDR3 DNA is TGTGCCAGCAGCCGTGGGGGGGACACTGAAGCTTTCTTT.

V is TRBV18 and J is TRBJ2-2; a weak D match, TRBD1 (6 bases). Germline V gene data show CDR1 as KGHSH and CDR2 as LQKENI. V shed 3 bases and J shed 1 base, with 9 bases lying between them. The CDR3 has 15 amino acids. CDR3 DNA sequence: TGTGCCAGCTCACCGGACAGTGGGAACACCGGGGAGCTGTTTTTT. It encodes CASSPDSGNTGELFF.

Turning to this clone: Within the sample, other DNA sequences also encode this same CDR3. The chain combines TRBV4-1 with TRBJ1-4; the match to TRBD1 covers 9 bases. CDR3 length: 14 residues. Germline V gene data show CDR1 as MGHRA and CDR2 as YSYEKL. Losses at the gene ends were 3 bases for V and 8 bases for J; bases not matched to a gene: 4. The CDR3 sequence is CASSQGTGNEKLFF. The CDR3 nucleotides read TGCGCCAGCAGCCAGGGGACAGGGAACGAAAAACTGTTTTTT.

CDR3 protein: CASSLPGGPYGYTF. CDR3 nucleotide sequence: TGTGCCAGCAGCTTGCCCGGGGGACCCTATGGCTACACCTTC. This chain connects TRBV5-6 to TRBJ1-2; D might be TRBD1 (5 bases). CDR1 SGHDT and CDR2 YYEEEE come from the germline V gene. V was trimmed by 1 base and J by 4 bases, leaving 11 bases between them. This CDR3 has 14 amino acids.

The chain is built from TRBV6-1 and TRBJ1-1, with D perhaps TRBD1 (6 bases). The CDR3 has 15 amino acids. Trimming cost V 7 bases and J 0 bases, with 15 bases left between them. Germline CDR1 MNHNS, CDR2 SASEGT. The CDR3 reads CASMDSSFMNTEAFF. The DNA of the CDR3 is TGTGCCAGCATGGACAGTTCTTTTATGAACACTGAAGCTTTCTTT.

With regard to this clone: In the same sample, other DNA sequences code for this CDR3. J is TRBJ1-5 and V is TRBV7-9, with TRBD1 matching 9 bases. This CDR3 comprises 14 residues. V gave up 5 bases and J gave up 4 bases; unmatched junction bases: 3. Looked up from germline, CDR1 is SEHNR and CDR2 is FQNEAQ (reference sequence). CDR3 protein: CASSPGQGNQPQHF. In nucleotides, the CDR3 is TGTGCCAGCAGCCCTGGACAGGGGAATCAGCCCCAGCATTTT.

The CDR3 region has the DNA TGTGCCAGCAGCCTAGGACAGGCGGCAGATACGCAGTATTTT. Its translation is CASSLGQAADTQYF. The chain joins TRBV7-9 to TRBJ2-3; 7 nucleotides align to TRBD1. Germline-derived CDR1 and CDR2 are SEHNR and FQNEAQ (reference sequence). CDR3 size: 14 residues. V lost 5 bases and J lost 4; bases outside the gene matches: 6.

The chain has TRBV7-9 and TRBJ1-6, with 9 positions matching TRBD1. Trimming at V came to 5 bases and at J to 10 bases, leaving 6 bases not matched to a gene. The CDR3 runs to 14 residues. Looked up from germline, CDR1 is SEHNR and CDR2 is FQNEAQ (reference sequence). In DNA form, the CDR3 reads TGTGCCAGCAGCCCGGACAGGGGAAGCTCACCCCTCCACTTT. This translates into CASSPDRGSSPLHF.

The chain carries TRBV6-5 and TRBJ2-3; 8 bases fit TRBD2. The CDR3 loop spans 15 amino acids. Germline-derived CDR1 and CDR2 are MNHEY and SVGAGI. V gave up 6 bases and J gave up 1 base; unmatched junction bases: 6. CDR3 coding DNA: TGTGCCAGCAGACGGGTACTAGCGGGCACAGATACGCAGTATTTT. Protein: CASRRVLAGTDTQYF.

The rearrangement uses TRBV7-2 and TRBJ2-5; 7 bases line up with TRBD1. V gave up 2 bases and J gave up 5 bases; unmatched junction bases: 14. The germline V gene has CDR1 SGHTA and CDR2 FQGNSA. The CDR3 runs 17 residues. CDR3 coding DNA: TGTGCCAGCAGCTTATGGGCCTTAGGGACAGTTGGGGAGACCCAGTACTTC. Translated, it gives CASSLWALGTVGETQYF. The entire variable domain, with the rest obtained from reference TRBV7-2 and TRBJ2-5, is as follows: GAGVSQSPSNKVTEKGKDVELRCDPISGHTALYWYRQSLGQGLEFLIYFQGNSAPDKSGLPSDRFSAERTGGSVSTLTIQRTQQEDSAVYLCASSLWALGTVGETQYFGPGTRLLVL.

The J gene is TRBJ2-3, the V gene TRBV29-1; D is possibly TRBD1 (6 bases). This CDR3 contains 13 residues. V lost 6 bases to trimming and J lost 0 bases, with 10 bases between them. Germline V CDR1 and CDR2: SQVTM, ANQGSEA. In nucleotides, the CDR3 is TGCAGCGTCCGGGACAAGAGCACAGATACGCAGTATTTT. It specifies CSVRDKSTDTQYF.

The chain uses TRBV5-1 and TRBJ2-1, with 9 bases matching TRBD1. The germline V gene has CDR1 SGHRS and CDR2 YFSETQ. The CDR3 loop spans 15 amino acids. V lost 7 bases to trimming and J lost 8 bases; unmatched junction nucleotides: 13. CDR3 nucleotide sequence: TGCGCCAGCGCCAGGTCGGGACAGGGATCCGATGAGCAGTTCTTC. It is translated as CASARSGQGSDEQFF.

The J gene is TRBJ2-7, the V gene TRBV7-2, with 11 bases matching TRBD2. CDR1 is SGHTA and CDR2 is FQGNSA in the germline V gene. The V and J ends lost 5 bases and 0 bases, in that order; junction bases with no gene match: 6. The CDR3 spans 16 residues. The CDR3 is CASSPFSGGASYEQYF. DNA for the CDR3: TGTGCCAGCAGCCCCTTTAGCGGGGGGGCCTCCTACGAGCAGTACTTC. Full variable domain (rest looked up from reference TRBV7-2 and TRBJ2-7): GAGVSQSPSNKVTEKGKDVELRCDPISGHTALYWYRQSLGQGLEFLIYFQGNSAPDKSGLPSDRFSAERTGGSVSTLTIQRTQQEDSAVYLCASSPFSGGASYEQYFGPGTRLTVT.

CDR3 nucleotides: TGTGCCAGCAGTTCCCCGACAGATACGCAGTATTTT. Translation: CASSSPTDTQYF. This chain joins TRBV6-5 and TRBJ2-3, with D uncertain. The CDR3 runs to 12 residues. V lost 4 bases and J 3 bases, leaving 5 bases between the germline ends. The germline V gene encodes CDR1 MNHEY and CDR2 SVGAGI.

The rearrangement links TRBV28 to TRBJ2-7; TRBD1 agrees at 7 bases. Germline values: CDR1 MDHEN, CDR2 SYDVKM. After removal of 5 bases from V and 7 bases from J, the junction contained 5 bases not matched to a gene. The CDR3 length is 12 residues. The CDR3 nucleotides read TGTGCCAGCAGTCAGACAGGGATAGAGCAGTACTTC. Its translation: CASSQTGIEQYF.

CDR3 in DNA: TGTGCCAGCAGCCCATCCTACGAGCAGTACTTC. Translation gives CASSPSYEQYF. The chain recombines TRBV11-2 with TRBJ2-7; D not resolved. Germline-derived CDR1 and CDR2 are SGHAT and FQNNGV. This CDR3 is built from 11 residues. V lost 5 bases and J 1 base, leaving 3 bases between the germline ends.

J is TRBJ1-2 and V is TRBV5-1, with TRBD1 identical over 8 bases. The V gene end was trimmed by 7 bases and the J gene end by 2 bases; junction bases not matched to a gene: 4. The CDR3 covers 13 residues. The germline V gene encodes CDR1 SGHRS and CDR2 YFSETQ. The CDR3 is CASSRQGNYGYTF. In DNA form, the CDR3 reads TGCGCCAGCTCACGACAGGGGAACTATGGCTACACCTTC.

This sequence joins TRBV10-3 and TRBJ2-1; 8 nucleotides match TRBD2. Germline lookup yields CDR1 ENHRY and CDR2 SYGVKD. The V and J ends lost 5 bases and 10 bases, in that order; junction bases with no gene match: 1. The CDR3 runs 11 residues. CDR3 DNA: TGTGCCATCAGTACTAGCGGAGAGCAGTTCTTC. Translating it yields CAISTSGEQFF.

The rearrangement joins TRBV2 to TRBJ2-2, with TRBD2 as a possible D gene (6 bases). The germline gives CDR1 SNHLY, CDR2 FYNNEI. This CDR3 is 16 amino acids long. V lost 7 bases and J lost 2, with 17 bases in between. The CDR3 nucleotides read TGTGCCAGCACCCTAGAGGGCGGACTAAACACCGGGGAGCTGTTTTTT. Translated, it gives CASTLEGGLNTGELFF.

V and J are TRBV30 and TRBJ1-4; 7 bases agree with TRBD1. The length of the CDR3 is 14 residues. The germline V gene encodes CDR1 GTSNPN and CDR2 SVGIG (reference sequence). The V and J ends lost 5 bases and 6 bases, in that order; junction bases with no gene match: 9. The CDR3 reads CAWARQGEDEKLFF. In nucleotides, the CDR3 is TGTGCCTGGGCCAGACAGGGCGAGGATGAAAAACTGTTTTTT.

The V gene is TRBV4-2, the J gene TRBJ1-3, with D unresolved. Germline lookup yields CDR1 LGHNA and CDR2 YNFKEQ. The CDR3 length is 15 residues. The V gene lost 4 bases and the J gene lost 4 bases, with 14 bases spanning the gap. CDR3 DNA: TGTGCCAGCAGCCTTGCGGCGGATCCGGGAAACACCATATATTTT. Protein sequence: CASSLAADPGNTIYF.

This sequence joins TRBV11-2 and TRBJ2-1, with a tentative D call TRBD2 (6 bases). The CDR3 is made up of 14 amino acids. Trimming removed 1 base at V and 5 bases at J, with 9 bases between. Germline CDR1 and CDR2: SGHAT and FQNNGV. The CDR3 nucleotides are TGTGCCAGCAGCTTAGCGGGAGTGAACAATGAGCAGTTCTTC. This encodes CASSLAGVNNEQFF.

The chain is built from TRBV28 and TRBJ1-1; D might be TRBD1 (6 bases). Per germline, CDR1 MDHEN and CDR2 SYDVKM. Trimming cost V 10 bases and J 5 bases, with 14 bases left between them. This CDR3 is built from 12 residues. The CDR3 region is CATTDRLTEAFF. CDR3 nucleotide sequence: TGTGCCACTACAGACAGGCTAACTGAAGCTTTCTTT.